Following are 23 T cell receptor beta chains from one sample sequenced in a study of cytomegalovirus exposure and HLA in healthy donors. With 60 Vbeta and 13 Jbeta primers, the PCR was carried out. The protocol was immunoSEQ multiplex PCR, while the TCRdb copy is restricted to in-frame clones and leaves out a portion. Reported are approximately 79,000 clones; the ten largest clones contain about 5%. The source material was PBMCs. These receptors were collected from a man aged 40-50 years in good health and CMV-seronegative.

The genes are TRBV28 and TRBJ1-1, with D possibly TRBD1 on 5 matching bases. The CDR3 loop spans 15 amino acids. Trimming removed 3 bases from V and 6 bases from J, with 17 bases in between. Germline CDR1 and CDR2: MDHEN and SYDVKM. The DNA for the CDR3 is TGTGCCAGCAGTTTGGATCGGCTGGGGCCGGCTGAAGCTTTCTTT. Protein: CASSLDRLGPAEAFF.

The genes are TRBV5-4 and TRBJ2-2, with 8 positions matching TRBD1. The CDR3 loop spans 14 amino acids. CDR1 is SGHNT, CDR2 YYREEE, per germline (reference sequence). V gave up 5 bases and J gave up 7 bases; unmatched junction bases: 7. The CDR3 DNA sequence: TGTGCCAGCAGGACGGACAGGGTCATCGGGGAGCTGTTTTTT. Translating it yields CASRTDRVIGELFF.

The chain links TRBV19 to TRBJ1-2, with a possible D match to TRBD1 (6 bases). V lost 6 bases, J lost 9 bases, and 17 bases lay in between. Per germline, CDR1 LNHDA and CDR2 SQIVND (reference sequence). The CDR3 loop spans 13 amino acids. CDR3 loop: CASSPNYRESYTF. CDR3 DNA sequence: TGTGCCAGTAGCCCTAATTACAGGGAAAGCTACACCTTC.

This chain links TRBV6-5 with TRBJ2-7; D might be TRBD1 (6 bases). This CDR3 contains 12 residues. Germline CDR1 MNHEY, CDR2 SVGAGI. V was cut by 6 bases and J by 2 bases, with 8 bases left in between. The CDR3 nucleotides are TGTGCCAGCAGCCGGGACACCTACGAGCAGTACTTC. Its translation is CASSRDTYEQYF.

The rearrangement links TRBV10-2 to TRBJ2-7; D is uncertain. The CDR3 contains 11 residues. The germline V gene has CDR1 WSHSY and CDR2 SAAADI. V lost 5 bases to trimming and J lost 2 bases, with 4 bases between them. CDR3 coding DNA: TGCGCCAGCAGTCTCGCCTACGAGCAGTACTTC. Amino acid sequence: CASSLAYEQYF.

The gene calls are TRBV28 and TRBJ1-5, with D hard to call. V lost 4 bases, J lost 12 bases, and 7 bases lay in between. Germline V CDR1 and CDR2: MDHEN, SYDVKM. This CDR3 region has 10 residues. CDR3 nucleotide sequence: TGTGCCAGCAGTTCCCAACTCCAGCATTTT. It specifies CASSSQLQHF.

The chain uses TRBV25-1 and TRBJ2-7; 7 bases are a match to TRBD1. The germline CDR1 and CDR2 sequences are MGHDK and SYGVNS. The CDR3 covers 14 residues. Losses at the gene ends were 2 bases for V and 3 bases for J; bases not matched to a gene: 4. CDR3 loop: CASSEVGQNYEQYF. CDR3 DNA sequence: TGTGCCAGCAGTGAAGTGGGACAGAACTACGAGCAGTACTTC.

The chain uses TRBV4-3 and TRBJ1-4, with TRBD1 matching 11 bases. In germline, CDR1 is LGHNA, CDR2 YSLEER. There are 18 residues in the CDR3. J gave up 7 bases and V 1 base, and 11 bases lay outside the gene matches. The CDR3: CASSQVGGQGARREKLFF. Here the CDR3 DNA reads TGCGCCAGCAGCCAAGTTGGAGGACAGGGGGCGCGCCGTGAAAAACTGTTTTTT.

The chain carries TRBV5-1 and TRBJ1-1; TRBD1 aligns across 7 bases. This CDR3 is 14 amino acids long. The germline CDR1 and CDR2 sequences are SGHRS and YFSETQ. Losses at the gene ends were 4 bases for V and 4 bases for J; bases not matched to a gene: 7. CDR3 loop: CASSPRQGGTEAFF. The CDR3, as DNA: TGCGCCAGCAGCCCTAGACAGGGCGGCACTGAAGCTTTCTTT.

The chain uses TRBV18 and TRBJ2-3, with 9 bases lining up with TRBD1. V shed 5 bases, J shed 2 bases, and the junction held 14 bases outside the gene matches. In germline, CDR1 is KGHSH, CDR2 LQKENI. CDR3 length: 18 amino acids. The DNA for the CDR3 is TGTGCCAGCTCATTTACTATCATTGGACAGGGGTACACAGATACGCAGTATTTT. Amino acids: CASSFTIIGQGYTDTQYF. Complete variable domain (other parts from reference TRBV18 and TRBJ2-3): NAGVMQNPRHLVRRRGQEARLRCSPMKGHSHVYWYRQLPEEGLKFMVYLQKENIIDESGMPKERFSAEFPKEGPSILRIQQVVRGDSAAYFCASSFTIIGQGYTDTQYFGPGTRLTVL.

The V call is TRBV10-3, the J call TRBJ1-2; TRBD1 might be the D (6 bases). The CDR3 is 13 residues long. V gave up 2 bases and J gave up 6 bases, with 10 bases separating them. Germline loops: CDR1 ENHRY, CDR2 SYGVKD. The DNA of the CDR3 is TGTGCCATCAGTGAGGACAGGTGGAATGGCTACACCTTC. The encoded protein is CAISEDRWNGYTF.

The CDR3 region is CASSLNRAFQETQYF. The DNA for the CDR3 is TGTGCCAGCAGCTTAAACAGGGCCTTCCAAGAGACCCAGTACTTC. The chain joins TRBV7-6 to TRBJ2-5, with D possibly matching TRBD1 (6 bases). CDR3 size: 15 residues. Germline V gene data show CDR1 as SGHVS and CDR2 as FNYEAQ. Trimming removed 2 bases from V and 1 base from J, with 11 bases in between.

J is TRBJ1-5 and V is TRBV6-6; 9 positions match TRBD1. Germline values: CDR1 MNHNY, CDR2 SVGAGI (reference sequence). V shed 8 bases, J shed 7 bases, and the junction held 9 bases outside the gene matches. The CDR3 is 14 residues long. CDR3 DNA sequence: TGTGCCAGCTCAACAGGGGGCTTGGGACAGCCCCAGCATTTT. Its translation is CASSTGGLGQPQHF.

The chain is built from TRBV5-4 and TRBJ2-1, with 13 positions matching TRBD2. This CDR3 contains 18 residues. The V gene's germline CDR1 is SGHNT and CDR2 YYREEE (reference sequence). J was trimmed by 3 bases and V by 4 bases; bases with no gene match: 10. The CDR3 region is CASSDGTSGISHYNEQFF. The CDR3 bases are TGTGCCAGCAGCGATGGGACTAGCGGGATCTCCCACTACAATGAGCAGTTCTTC.

This sequence joins TRBV6-5 and TRBJ2-7; 7 bases line up with TRBD1. J was trimmed by 1 base and V by 6 bases; bases with no gene match: 9. CDR1 is MNHEY and CDR2 is SVGAGI in the germline V gene. This CDR3 region has 15 residues. The chain's CDR3 is CASREPTGLSYEQYF. DNA of the CDR3: TGTGCCAGCAGGGAGCCGACAGGGTTATCCTACGAGCAGTACTTC.

This sequence joins TRBV28 and TRBJ1-5; D unclear. The ends were cut back, 8 bases at V and 3 bases at J, with 17 bases in the middle. The CDR3 length is 15 residues. Germline V gene sequence: CDR1 MDHEN, CDR2 SYDVKM. The CDR3 bases are TGTGCCAGCCTCCCTCTTCGGCGGGACAATCAGCCCCAGCATTTT. The encoded protein is CASLPLRRDNQPQHF. Filled out from reference TRBV28 and TRBJ1-5, the complete variable domain reads DVKVTQSSRYLVKRTGEKVFLECVQDMDHENMFWYRQDPGLGLRLIYFSYDVKMKEKGDIPEGYSVSREKKERFSLILESASTNQTSMYLCASLPLRRDNQPQHFGDGTRLSIL.

The chain is built from TRBV5-1 and TRBJ2-3; D is uncertain. The CDR3 is made up of 13 amino acids. V was clipped by 4 bases and J by 2 bases, with 8 bases between them. Per the germline V gene, CDR1 is SGHRS and CDR2 is YFSETQ. CDR3 coding DNA: TGCGCCAGCAGCCCCGGTGTCACAGATACGCAGTATTTT. Translating gives CASSPGVTDTQYF.

V gene TRBV5-1 combines with J gene TRBJ2-7, with 9 bases lining up with TRBD1. J gave up 3 bases and V 0 bases, and 4 bases lay outside the gene matches. This CDR3 is built from 15 residues. The germline gives CDR1 SGHRS, CDR2 YFSETQ. CDR3 loop: CASSLGDREIYEQYF. CDR3 DNA: TGCGCCAGCAGCTTGGGGGACAGGGAAATCTACGAGCAGTACTTC.

The rearrangement joins TRBV5-1 to TRBJ2-2; no clear D. CDR3 length: 14 amino acids. Trimming cost V 4 bases and J 2 bases, with 9 bases left between them. Germline CDR1 SGHRS, CDR2 YFSETQ. Here the CDR3 DNA reads TGCGCCAGCAGCATAGCAAGAAACACCGGGGAGCTGTTTTTT. Protein product: CASSIARNTGELFF.

The chain recombines TRBV5-6 with TRBJ2-2, with D maybe TRBD2 (5 bases). CDR1 SGHDT and CDR2 YYEEEE come from the germline V gene. V was pared by 7 bases and J by 5 bases, with 15 bases between. This CDR3 contains 14 residues. CDR3 nucleotide sequence: TGTGCCAGCGGGCTAGCTGTTGGGACCGGGGAGCTGTTTTTT. Its protein product is CASGLAVGTGELFF.

The rearrangement joins TRBV10-3 to TRBJ2-7; possibly TRBD1 for D (5 bases). The CDR3 sequence is 14 residues long. Germline lookup yields CDR1 ENHRY and CDR2 SYGVKD. V was shortened by 2 bases and J by 7 bases, with 15 bases between the two germline ends. The CDR3: CAISELRGRDEQYF. As DNA, the CDR3 is TGTGCCATCAGTGAGCTAAGAGGCAGGGATGAGCAGTACTTC.

The rearrangement joins TRBV29-1 to TRBJ2-7; possible D gene TRBD1, 6 bases. Looked up from germline, CDR1 is SQVTM and CDR2 is ANQGSEA. V was clipped by 6 bases and J by 1 base, with 13 bases between them. CDR3 length: 13 amino acids. The CDR3: CSVAGEQSYEQYF. CDR3 DNA: TGCAGCGTGGCAGGGGAACAATCCTACGAGCAGTACTTC.

The rearrangement joins TRBV30 to TRBJ2-5, with D perhaps matching TRBD1 (5 bases). Judging by the DNA end, TRBJ2-7 fits better; the J call may be wrong. This CDR3 has 13 residues. From germline, CDR1 is GTSNPN and CDR2 SVGIG (reference sequence). CDR3 sequence (DNA): TGTGCCTGGAGTTTCAGGGATTTCGACGAGCAGTACTTC. Its protein product is CAWSFRDFDEQYF.